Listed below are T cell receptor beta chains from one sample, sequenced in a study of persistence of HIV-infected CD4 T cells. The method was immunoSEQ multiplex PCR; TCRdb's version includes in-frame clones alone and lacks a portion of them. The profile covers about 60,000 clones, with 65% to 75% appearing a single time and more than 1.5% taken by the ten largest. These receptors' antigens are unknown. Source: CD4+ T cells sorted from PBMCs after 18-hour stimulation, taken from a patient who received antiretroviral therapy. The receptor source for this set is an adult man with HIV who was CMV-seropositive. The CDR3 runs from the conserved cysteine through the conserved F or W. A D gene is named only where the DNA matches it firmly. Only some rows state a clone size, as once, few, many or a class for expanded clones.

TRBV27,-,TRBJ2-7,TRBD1,TGTGCCAGCAGGCTCGGGACAGGGTCCTACGAGCAGTACTTC,CASRLGTGSYEQYF
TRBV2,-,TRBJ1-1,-,TGTGCCACCTCAAAAGGAGAGAACACTGAAGCTTTCTTT,CATSKGENTEAFF
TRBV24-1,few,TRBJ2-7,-,TGTGCCACCGGGGACGGCTCCTACGAGCAGTACTTC,CATGDGSYEQYF
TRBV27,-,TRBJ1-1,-,TGTGCCAGCAGTCCTACCAGGGGAGGGCAAAATGAAAACACTGAAGCTTTCTTT,CASSPTRGGQNENTEAFF
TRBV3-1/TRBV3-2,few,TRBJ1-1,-,TGTGCCAGCAGCCGGTCCGGGGGGAACACTGAAGCTTTCTTT,CASSRSGGNTEAFF
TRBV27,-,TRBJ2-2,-,TGTGCCAGCAGTTTATCCCAGCAGGGAAGTACCGGGGAGCTGTTTTTT,CASSLSQQGSTGELFF
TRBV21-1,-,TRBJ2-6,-,TGTGCCAGCAGCAAAATGGAGCGGGGGGCCAGAAATGGGGCCAACGTCCTGACTTTC,CASSKMERGARNGANVLTF
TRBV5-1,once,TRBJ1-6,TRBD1,TGCGCCAGCAGCTCCAGGGACAGCCAAAATTCACCCCTCCACTTT,CASSSRDSQNSPLHF
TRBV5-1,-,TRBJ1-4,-,TGCGCCAGCAGCTCGTCACCCAATGAAAAACTGTTTTTT,CASSSSPNEKLFF
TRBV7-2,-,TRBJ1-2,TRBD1,TGTGCCAGCAGCTTAAGGGGGGACAGGAGGATCTTC,CASSLRGDRRIF
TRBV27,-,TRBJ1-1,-,TGTGCCAGCAGTCAATTTGCCGGGACCTTGAGAGCTTTCTTT,CASSQFAGTLRAFF
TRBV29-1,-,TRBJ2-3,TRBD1,TGCAGCGTGAATTTATCCGGGACAGCTACGCAGTATTTT,CSVNLSGTATQYF
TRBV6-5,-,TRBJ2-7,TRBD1,TGTGCCAGCAGTTCTCCGGGACAGGGGATCTACGAGCAGTACTTC,CASSSPGQGIYEQYF
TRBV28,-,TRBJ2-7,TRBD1,TGTGCCAGCAGTGGCTCCGGGACAGCTAACGAGCAGTACTTC,CASSGSGTANEQYF
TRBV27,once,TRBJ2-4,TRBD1,TGTGCCAGCAGTACTTTTAACAGGGGGCTGAACATTCAGTACTTC,CASSTFNRGLNIQYF
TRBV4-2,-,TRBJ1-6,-,TGTGCCAGCAGCCAAGCTCAGGGGCCTTATAATTCACCCCTCCACTTT,CASSQAQGPYNSPLHF
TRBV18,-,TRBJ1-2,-,TGTGCCAGCTCACGTCAGTCAGGCGGCGACTACACCTTC,CASSRQSGGDYTF
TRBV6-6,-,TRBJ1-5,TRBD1,TGTGCCAGCAGTTCTGGACAGGGAATTCAGCCCCAGCATTTT,CASSSGQGIQPQHF
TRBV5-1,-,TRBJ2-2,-,TGCGCCAGCAGCTCCAGGGAGGCCGGGGAGCTGTTTTTT,CASSSREAGELFF
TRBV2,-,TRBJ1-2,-,TGTGCCAGCAGTAACCTTTATGGCTACACCTTC,CASSNLYGYTF
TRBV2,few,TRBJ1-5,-,TGTGCCACCGGACAAAAAAATCAGCCCCAGCATTTT,CATGQKNQPQHF
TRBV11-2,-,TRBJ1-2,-,TGTGCCAGCAGCTTAGAGGAGGGCAGGGGCCTCCGAGGCTATGGCTACACCTTC,CASSLEEGRGLRGYGYTF
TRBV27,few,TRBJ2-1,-,TGTGCCAGCAGGAGAGGACAGTCTAATGAGCAGTTCTTC,CASRRGQSNEQFF
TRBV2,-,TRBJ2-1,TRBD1,TGTGCCAGCATTACGACAGGGGGAAGAAACAATGAGCAGTTCTTC,CASITTGGRNNEQFF
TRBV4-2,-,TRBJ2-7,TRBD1,TGTGCCAGCAGCCAAGCCGGGACAGGGGGCTACGAGCAGTACTTC,CASSQAGTGGYEQYF
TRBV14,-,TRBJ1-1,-,TGTGCCAGCAGCCAATTCACTGAAGCTTTCTTT,CASSQFTEAFF
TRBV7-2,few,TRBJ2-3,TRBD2,TGTGCCAGCAGCTTAGGATGGCGGGGGGGTCTATCGAGGGCAGATACGCAGTATTTT,CASSLGWRGGLSRADTQYF
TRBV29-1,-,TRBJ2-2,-,TGCAGCGTCTCGCTCGGGTTAGGGGAGCTGTTTTTT,CSVSLGLGELFF
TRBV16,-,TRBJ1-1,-,TGTGCCAGCAGCCAATCTTCCCGGAACACTGAAGCTTTCTTT,CASSQSSRNTEAFF
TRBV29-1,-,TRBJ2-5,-,TGCAGCGTTCTACCGGGAAATCAAGAGACCCAGTACTTC,CSVLPGNQETQYF
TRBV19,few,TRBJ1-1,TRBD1,TGTGCCAGTTCACCCTGGACAGGAAGAACTGAAGCTTTCTTT,CASSPWTGRTEAFF
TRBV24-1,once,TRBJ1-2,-,TGTGCCACCAGTGATTTGTTAACAGACTATGGCTACACCTTC,CATSDLLTDYGYTF
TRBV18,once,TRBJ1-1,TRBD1,TGTGCCAGCTCACAGGGACAGGGAAGGGTAACTGAAGCTTTCTTT,CASSQGQGRVTEAFF
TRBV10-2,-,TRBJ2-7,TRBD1,TGCGCCAGCAGTGATTATGGACAGGGGGGCGAGCAGTACTTC,CASSDYGQGGEQYF
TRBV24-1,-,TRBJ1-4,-,TGTGCCACCAGTGATCCCGGGACCCCCGGTAATGAAAAACTGTTTTTT,CATSDPGTPGNEKLFF
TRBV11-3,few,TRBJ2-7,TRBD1,TGTGCCAGCAGCTCCACGACCGGGACAGGGAAGGGACTGGGCGAGCAGTACTTC,CASSSTTGTGKGLGEQYF
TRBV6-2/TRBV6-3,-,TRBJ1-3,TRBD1,TGTGCCAGCAGTCTACAGGGGGCAAGTGGAAACACCATATATTTT,CASSLQGASGNTIYF
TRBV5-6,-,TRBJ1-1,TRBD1,TGTGCCAGCAGCTTACGGACAGGGGGTTTTGTGACTGAAGCTTTCTTT,CASSLRTGGFVTEAFF
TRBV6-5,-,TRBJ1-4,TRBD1,TGTGCCACCCAGCAGGGGGCGAGTAATGAAAAACTGTTTTTT,CATQQGASNEKLFF
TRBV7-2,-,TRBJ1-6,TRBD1,TGTGCCAGCAGCTTACAGGGGGAGGGGGCTTCACCCCTCCACTTT,CASSLQGEGASPLHF
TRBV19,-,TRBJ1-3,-,TGTGCCAGTAGCGTGAAGGGGGCTGGAAACACCATATATTTT,CASSVKGAGNTIYF
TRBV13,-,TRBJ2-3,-,TGTGCCAGCAGCTTAGGCCTGTCGGGGGGCCTAACAGATACGCAGTATTTT,CASSLGLSGGLTDTQYF
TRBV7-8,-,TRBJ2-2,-,TGTGCCAGCAGCTTAATGGGACCCCCCAGTGGGGAGCTGTTTTTT,CASSLMGPPSGELFF
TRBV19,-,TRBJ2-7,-,TGTGCCAGTAGTCTCAGGGGTCCTTCAACCTACGAGCAGTACTTC,CASSLRGPSTYEQYF
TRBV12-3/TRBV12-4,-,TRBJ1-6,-,TGTGCCAGCCGGGTTGGAAATTCACCCCTCCACTTT,CASRVGNSPLHF
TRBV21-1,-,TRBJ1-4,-,TGTGCCAGCTCTCGGGGCCTGTTTTTT,CASSRGLFF
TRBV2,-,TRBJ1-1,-,TGTGCCAGCAGTCCCCTCGGGGTCCCTAGGGGTGAAGCTTTCTTT,CASSPLGVPRGEAFF
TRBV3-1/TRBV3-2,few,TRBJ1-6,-,TGTGCCAGCAGCCCCAACAGGGCATCACCCCTCCACTTT,CASSPNRASPLHF
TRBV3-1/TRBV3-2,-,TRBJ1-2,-,TGTGCCAGCAGCCCCCCCCAGGGATACGGCTACACCTTC,CASSPPQGYGYTF
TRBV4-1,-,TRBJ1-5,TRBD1,TGCGCCAGCAGCCAAGATCCGTACAGGGGACCCAAGAATAGCAATCAGCCCCAGCATTTT,CASSQDPYRGPKNSNQPQHF
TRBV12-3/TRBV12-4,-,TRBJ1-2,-,TGTGCCAGCAGCTCGGACAGCTTCTATGGCTACACCTTC,CASSSDSFYGYTF
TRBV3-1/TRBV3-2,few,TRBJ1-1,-,TGTGCCAGCAGCCAAGTTCCGAACACTGAAGCTTTCTTT,CASSQVPNTEAFF
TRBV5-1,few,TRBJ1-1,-,TGCGCCAGCAGCCAATCTCACGGACAGATGGAAGCTTTCTTT,CASSQSHGQMEAFF
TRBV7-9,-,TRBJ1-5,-,TGTGCCAGCAGCTTAGCGTCCGGGCAAGGGCCCCAGCATTTT,CASSLASGQGPQHF
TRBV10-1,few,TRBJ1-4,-,TGCGCCAGACTACAGGGTCGGGAAAAACTGTTTTTT,CARLQGREKLFF
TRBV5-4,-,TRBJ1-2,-,TGTGCCAGCAGGGGGGCCTATGGCTACACCTTC,CASRGAYGYTF
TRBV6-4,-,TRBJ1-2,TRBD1,TGTGCCAGCAGTCCTTCCCCGACAGGGAACTATGGCTACACCTTC,CASSPSPTGNYGYTF
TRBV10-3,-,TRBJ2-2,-,TGTGCCACCGATTCGGGCAACACCGGGGAGCTGTTTTTT,CATDSGNTGELFF
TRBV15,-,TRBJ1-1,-,TGTGCCACCAGCGTCGGACAGACGAACACTGAAGCTTTCTTT,CATSVGQTNTEAFF